The T cell receptor beta chain described here comes from a study of cytomegalovirus exposure and HLA in healthy donors. Across the whole study: The same platform was used for the 90 to 150 validation repertoires and the 650 to 800 first-cohort repertoires, a later analysis reported.

This clone was seen a handful of times. Its antigen remains unknown. General study points: The authors enumerated 180 or so TCR beta chains as linked to cytomegalovirus. Most TCR sequences proved rare, with some public TCRs found in many donors.

After removal of 2 bases from V and 8 bases from J, the junction contained 8 bases not matched to a gene. Germline CDR1 SGHRS, CDR2 YFSETQ. The CDR3 contains 15 residues. The protocol was immunoSEQ multiplex PCR, while the TCRdb copy is restricted to in-frame clones and leaves out a portion. Here the sample spans about 150,000 clones, approximately 86% being singletons. A roughly 120-subject validation cohort, separate from the approximately 700-subject first cohort, supplied the donors. The sequence was collected from a man between 18 and 29 years old in good health and CMV-seropositive. The rearrangement links TRBV5-1 to TRBJ1-5, with TRBD1 matching over 9 bases. Sequencing was done on a sample of PBMCs. The CDR3 is CASSLGDRDVEPQHF. DNA of the CDR3: TGCGCCAGCAGCTTAGGGGACAGGGATGTGGAGCCCCAGCATTTT.